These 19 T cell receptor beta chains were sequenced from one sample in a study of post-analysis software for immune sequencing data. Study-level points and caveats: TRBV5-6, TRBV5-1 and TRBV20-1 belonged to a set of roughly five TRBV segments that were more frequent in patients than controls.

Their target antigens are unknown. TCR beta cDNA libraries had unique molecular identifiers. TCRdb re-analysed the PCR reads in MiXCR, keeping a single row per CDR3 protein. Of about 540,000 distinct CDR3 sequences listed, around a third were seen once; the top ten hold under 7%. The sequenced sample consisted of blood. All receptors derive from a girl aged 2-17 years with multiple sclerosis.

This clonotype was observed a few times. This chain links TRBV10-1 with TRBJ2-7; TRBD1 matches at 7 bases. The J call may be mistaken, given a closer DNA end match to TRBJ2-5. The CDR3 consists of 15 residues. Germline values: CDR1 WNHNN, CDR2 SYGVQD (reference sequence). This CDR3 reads CASSEGTVGEETQYF. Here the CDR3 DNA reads TGCGCCAGCAGTGAGGGGACAGTTGGAGAGGAGACCCAGTACTTC.

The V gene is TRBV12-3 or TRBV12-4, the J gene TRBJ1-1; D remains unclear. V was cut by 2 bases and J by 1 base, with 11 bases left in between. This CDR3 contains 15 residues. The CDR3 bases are TGTGCCAGCAGTTTAAACTCCGGAGGGAACACTGAAGCTTTCTTT. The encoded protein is CASSLNSGGNTEAFF.

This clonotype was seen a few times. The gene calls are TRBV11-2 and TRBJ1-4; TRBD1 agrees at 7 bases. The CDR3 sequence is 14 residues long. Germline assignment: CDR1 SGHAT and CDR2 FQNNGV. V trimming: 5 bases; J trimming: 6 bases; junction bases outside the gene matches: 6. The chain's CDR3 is CASSPAGGYEKLFF. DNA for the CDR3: TGTGCCAGCAGCCCAGCAGGGGGGTATGAAAAACTGTTTTTT.

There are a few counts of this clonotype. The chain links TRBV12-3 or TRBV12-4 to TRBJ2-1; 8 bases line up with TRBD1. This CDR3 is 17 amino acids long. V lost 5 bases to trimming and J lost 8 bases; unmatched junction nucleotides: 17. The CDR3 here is CASSQQGQGAFGDEQFF. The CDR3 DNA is TGTGCCAGCAGTCAACAAGGGCAGGGGGCTTTCGGTGATGAGCAGTTCTTC.

The CDR3 loop is CASSRTSGGAGTQYF. The CDR3 DNA is TGTGCCAGCAGTCGGACTAGCGGGGGGGCCGGTACGCAGTATTTT. This sequence joins TRBV6-6 and TRBJ2-3; 15 nucleotides align to TRBD2. Germline CDR1 and CDR2: MNHNY and SVGAGI (reference sequence). This CDR3 is 15 amino acids long. The V and J ends lost 5 bases and 8 bases, in that order; junction bases with no gene match: 5.

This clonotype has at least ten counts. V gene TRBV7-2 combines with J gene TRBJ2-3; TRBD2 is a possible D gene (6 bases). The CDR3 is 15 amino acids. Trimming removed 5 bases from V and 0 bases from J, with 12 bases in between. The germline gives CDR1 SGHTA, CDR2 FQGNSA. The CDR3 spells CASSRRAGSTDTQYF. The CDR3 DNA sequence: TGTGCCAGCAGCCGGAGGGCGGGGAGCACAGATACGCAGTATTTT. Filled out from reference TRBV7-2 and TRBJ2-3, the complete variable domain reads GAGVSQSPSNKVTEKGKDVELRCDPISGHTALYWYRQSLGQGLEFLIYFQGNSAPDKSGLPSDRFSAERTGGSVSTLTIQRTQQEDSAVYLCASSRRAGSTDTQYFGPGTRLTVL.

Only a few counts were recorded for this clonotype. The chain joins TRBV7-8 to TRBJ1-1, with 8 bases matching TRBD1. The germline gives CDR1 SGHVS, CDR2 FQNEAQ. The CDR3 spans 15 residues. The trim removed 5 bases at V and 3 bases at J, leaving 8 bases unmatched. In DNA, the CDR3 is TGTGCCAGCAGCCCCTCCAGGGGGCCGGACACTGAAGCTTTCTTT. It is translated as CASSPSRGPDTEAFF.

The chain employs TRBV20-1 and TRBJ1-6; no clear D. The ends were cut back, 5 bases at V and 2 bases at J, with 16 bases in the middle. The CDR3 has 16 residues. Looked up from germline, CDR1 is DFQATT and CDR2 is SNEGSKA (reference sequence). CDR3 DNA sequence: TGCAGTGCTTCTCTCCAATCAATTCCCTATAATTCACCCCTCCACTTT. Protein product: CSASLQSIPYNSPLHF.

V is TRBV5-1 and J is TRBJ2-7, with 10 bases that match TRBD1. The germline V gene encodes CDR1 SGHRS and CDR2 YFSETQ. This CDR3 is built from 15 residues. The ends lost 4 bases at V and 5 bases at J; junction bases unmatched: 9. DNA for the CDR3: TGCGCCAGCAGCACACCGACAGGGGGCGGGAACGAGCAGTACTTC. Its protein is CASSTPTGGGNEQYF.

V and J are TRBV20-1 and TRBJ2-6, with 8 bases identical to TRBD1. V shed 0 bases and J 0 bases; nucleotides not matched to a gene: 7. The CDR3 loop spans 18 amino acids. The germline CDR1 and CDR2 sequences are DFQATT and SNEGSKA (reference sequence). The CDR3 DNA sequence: TGCAGTGCTAGAGATAAGACAGGGGCCGACTCTGGGGCCAACGTCCTGACTTTC. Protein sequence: CSARDKTGADSGANVLTF.

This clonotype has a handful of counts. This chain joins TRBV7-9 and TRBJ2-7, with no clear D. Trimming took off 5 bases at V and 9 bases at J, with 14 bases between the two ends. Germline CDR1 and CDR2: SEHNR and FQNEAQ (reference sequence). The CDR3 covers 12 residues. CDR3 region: CASSPPGAAQYF. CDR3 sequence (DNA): TGTGCCAGCAGCCCACCGGGTGCGGCGCAGTACTTC.

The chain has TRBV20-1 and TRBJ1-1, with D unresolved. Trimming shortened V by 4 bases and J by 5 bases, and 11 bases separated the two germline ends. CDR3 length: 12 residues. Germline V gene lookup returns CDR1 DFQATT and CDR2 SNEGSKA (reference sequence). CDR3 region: CSAKSASTEAFF. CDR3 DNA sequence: TGCAGTGCTAAGAGCGCGAGTACTGAAGCTTTCTTT.

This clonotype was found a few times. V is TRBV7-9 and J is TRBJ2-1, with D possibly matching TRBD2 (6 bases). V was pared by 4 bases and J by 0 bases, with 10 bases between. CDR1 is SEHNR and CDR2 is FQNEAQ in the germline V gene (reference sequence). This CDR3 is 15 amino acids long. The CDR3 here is CASSYMGGSYNEQFF. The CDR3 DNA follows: TGTGCCAGCAGCTACATGGGGGGCTCCTACAATGAGCAGTTCTTC.

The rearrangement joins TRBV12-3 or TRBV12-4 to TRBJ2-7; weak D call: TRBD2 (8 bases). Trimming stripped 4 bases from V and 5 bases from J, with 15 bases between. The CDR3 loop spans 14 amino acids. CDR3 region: CASSSREGADEQYF. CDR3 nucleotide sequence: TGTGCCAGCAGTTCCCGGGAGGGGGCCGACGAGCAGTACTTC.

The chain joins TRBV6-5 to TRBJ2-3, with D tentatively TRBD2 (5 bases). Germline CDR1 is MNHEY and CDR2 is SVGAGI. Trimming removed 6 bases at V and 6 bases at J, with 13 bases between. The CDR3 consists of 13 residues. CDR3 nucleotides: TGTGCCAGCAGCCCGATCGGGGTGGATACGCAGTATTTT. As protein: CASSPIGVDTQYF.

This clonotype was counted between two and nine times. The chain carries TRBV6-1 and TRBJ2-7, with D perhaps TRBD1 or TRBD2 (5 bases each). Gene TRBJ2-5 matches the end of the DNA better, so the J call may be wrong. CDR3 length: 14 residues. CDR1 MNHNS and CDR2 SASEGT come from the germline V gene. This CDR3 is CASSPWRQGKTQYF. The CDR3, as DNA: TGTGCCAGCTCCCCGTGGAGGCAGGGAAAGACCCAGTACTTC.

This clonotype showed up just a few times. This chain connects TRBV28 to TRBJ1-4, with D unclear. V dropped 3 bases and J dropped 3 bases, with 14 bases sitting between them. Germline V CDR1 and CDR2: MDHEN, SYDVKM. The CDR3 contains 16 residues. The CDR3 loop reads CASSFPSSFSNEKLFF. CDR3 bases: TGTGCCAGCAGTTTCCCGTCCAGTTTCTCTAATGAAAAACTGTTTTTT.

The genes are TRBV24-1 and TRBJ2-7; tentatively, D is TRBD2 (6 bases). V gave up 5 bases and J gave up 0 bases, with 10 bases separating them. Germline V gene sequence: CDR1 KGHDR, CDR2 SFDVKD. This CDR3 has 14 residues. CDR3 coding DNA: TGTGCCACCAGTGCCGCCGGGAGCTCCTACGAGCAGTACTTC. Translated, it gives CATSAAGSSYEQYF.

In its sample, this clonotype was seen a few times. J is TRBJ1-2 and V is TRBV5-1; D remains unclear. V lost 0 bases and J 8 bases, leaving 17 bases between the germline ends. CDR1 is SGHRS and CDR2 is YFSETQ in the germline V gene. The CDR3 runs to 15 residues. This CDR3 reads CASSLATGRSTGYTF. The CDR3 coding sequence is TGCGCCAGCAGCTTGGCAACCGGACGGTCGACCGGCTACACCTTC.